Listed below are T cell receptor beta chains from one sample, sequenced in a study of cytomegalovirus exposure and HLA in healthy donors. Assay used: immunoSEQ multiplex PCR; TCRdb lists only in-frame clones, some missing. The sample lists roughly 120,000 clones; roughly 86% were seen once. Input material: PBMCs. The receptors were sampled from a man younger than 35 in good health and CMV-seronegative. Each CDR3 is given with its conserved first and last residue. D genes are given only for firm matches. Clone size appears in some rows only: once, few, many, or a class for an expanded clone.

d_gene: TRBD2
abundance: NA
j_gene: TRBJ2-3
v_gene: TRBV5-1
CDR3aa: CASSQLAGGGSDTQYF
CDR3nt: TGCGCCAGCAGCCAACTAGCGGGAGGGGGATCAGATACGCAGTATTTT

d_gene: NA
abundance: NA
j_gene: TRBJ1-2
v_gene: TRBV19
CDR3aa: CASSIKGLMIYGYTF
CDR3nt: TGTGCCAGTAGTATTAAGGGACTGATGATCTATGGCTACACCTTC

d_gene: TRBD1
abundance: NA
j_gene: TRBJ2-1
v_gene: TRBV10-3
CDR3aa: CAVTGTGVTEQFF
CDR3nt: TGTGCCGTGACCGGGACAGGGGTTACTGAGCAGTTCTTC

d_gene: NA
abundance: NA
j_gene: TRBJ2-7
v_gene: TRBV5-6
CDR3aa: CASSSEQGREQYF
CDR3nt: TGTGCCAGCAGCTCTGAACAGGGGAGGGAGCAGTACTTC

d_gene: NA
abundance: NA
j_gene: TRBJ2-1
v_gene: TRBV7-2
CDR3aa: CASYKIDSNEQFF
CDR3nt: TGTGCCAGCTATAAGATAGATAGCAATGAGCAGTTCTTC

d_gene: NA
abundance: NA
j_gene: TRBJ2-6
v_gene: TRBV5-4
CDR3aa: CASSLGTVSSGANVLTF
CDR3nt: TGTGCCAGCAGCTTGGGCACTGTTAGCTCTGGGGCCAACGTCCTGACTTTC

d_gene: TRBD1
abundance: NA
j_gene: TRBJ2-7
v_gene: TRBV6-1
CDR3aa: CASSATGGQQYF
CDR3nt: TGTGCCAGCAGTGCTACAGGGGGCCAGCAGTACTTC

d_gene: TRBD1
abundance: NA
j_gene: TRBJ2-7
v_gene: TRBV11-2
CDR3aa: CASSRTRTGDIYEQYF
CDR3nt: TGTGCCAGCAGCCGGACCCGGACAGGGGACATCTACGAGCAGTACTTC

d_gene: TRBD1
abundance: NA
j_gene: TRBJ2-4
v_gene: TRBV18
CDR3aa: CASSPRGSQGNGIQYF
CDR3nt: TGTGCCAGCTCACCACGGGGTTCACAGGGGAATGGCATTCAGTACTTC

d_gene: TRBD1
abundance: NA
j_gene: TRBJ1-6
v_gene: TRBV6-4
CDR3aa: CASTRDRAGYSPLHF
CDR3nt: TGTGCCAGCACCCGGGACAGGGCAGGGTATTCACCCCTCCACTTT

d_gene: TRBD1
abundance: NA
j_gene: TRBJ1-1
v_gene: TRBV5-1
CDR3aa: CASSTGQGTGEAFF
CDR3nt: TGCGCCAGCAGCACCGGACAGGGGACAGGGGAAGCTTTCTTT

d_gene: NA
abundance: NA
j_gene: TRBJ1-1
v_gene: TRBV6-1
CDR3aa: CASSDGGAEAFF
CDR3nt: TGTGCCAGCAGCGACGGAGGGGCTGAAGCTTTCTTT

d_gene: NA
abundance: NA
j_gene: TRBJ2-6
v_gene: TRBV5-1
CDR3aa: CASSLDQGSGANVLTF
CDR3nt: TGCGCCAGCAGCTTGGACCAGGGATCTGGGGCCAACGTCCTGACTTTC

d_gene: TRBD1
abundance: NA
j_gene: TRBJ1-1
v_gene: TRBV18
CDR3aa: CASSPRGGIDTEAFF
CDR3nt: TGTGCCAGCTCACCAAGAGGGGGCATTGACACTGAAGCTTTCTTT

d_gene: NA
abundance: NA
j_gene: TRBJ1-2
v_gene: TRBV30
CDR3aa: CAWGGGYTF
CDR3nt: TGTGCCTGGGGCGGTGGCTACACCTTC

d_gene: NA
abundance: NA
j_gene: TRBJ1-5
v_gene: TRBV19
CDR3aa: CATDPGGGSNQPQHF
CDR3nt: TGTGCCACCGATCCTGGGGGGGGAAGCAATCAGCCCCAGCATTTT

d_gene: TRBD1
abundance: NA
j_gene: TRBJ2-1
v_gene: TRBV18
CDR3aa: CASSPKVQGDYNEQFF
CDR3nt: TGTGCCAGCTCGCCCAAGGTACAGGGGGACTACAATGAGCAGTTCTTC

d_gene: TRBD1
abundance: NA
j_gene: TRBJ2-7
v_gene: TRBV5-6
CDR3aa: CASASDRATYEQYF
CDR3nt: TGTGCCAGCGCCTCGGACAGGGCGACCTACGAGCAGTACTTC

d_gene: TRBD1
abundance: NA
j_gene: TRBJ1-4
v_gene: TRBV15
CDR3aa: CATSREDRGNEKLFF
CDR3nt: TGTGCCACCAGCAGAGAGGACAGGGGTAATGAAAAACTGTTTTTT

d_gene: TRBD1
abundance: NA
j_gene: TRBJ1-1
v_gene: TRBV18
CDR3aa: CASSLGQGVRGTEAFF
CDR3nt: TGTGCCAGCTCCCTGGGACAGGGGGTAAGAGGCACTGAAGCTTTCTTT

d_gene: NA
abundance: NA
j_gene: TRBJ2-7
v_gene: TRBV10-1
CDR3aa: CASSESGAKSYEQYF
CDR3nt: TGCGCCAGCAGTGAGTCAGGAGCGAAATCCTACGAGCAGTACTTC

d_gene: NA
abundance: few
j_gene: TRBJ2-1
v_gene: TRBV19
CDR3aa: CASRIDHRTMNNEQFF
CDR3nt: TGTGCCAGTAGGATCGACCACCGGACAATGAACAATGAGCAGTTCTTC

d_gene: NA
abundance: NA
j_gene: TRBJ1-5
v_gene: TRBV2
CDR3aa: CASKGGPFNQPQHF
CDR3nt: TGTGCCAGCAAAGGCGGGCCGTTTAATCAGCCCCAGCATTTT